This T cell receptor (beta chain) derives from a study of neoadjuvant nivolumab and ipilimumab in lung cancer. Assay: immunoSEQ multiplex PCR; the TCRdb copy retains only in-frame clones and omits some. This sample has just over 3,500 clones; around 75% occur once, and the top ten carry 1.3% to 1.5%. Study-wide results and caveats: Only two of four nivolumab-treated tumors gained richness and clonality by surgery. TCR richness and clonality were higher in tumors than adjacent uninvolved lung.

This clone was picked up one time. What it binds is not known. Source: peripheral blood, taken after neoadjuvant nivolumab, alone or with ipilimumab, at or shortly before surgery. The receptor was derived from an adult with non-small cell lung cancer.

This CDR3 is CALDRTSGNTIYF. The CDR3 region has the DNA TGTGCCTTAGACAGGACTTCTGGAAACACCATATATTTT. The gene calls are TRBV19 and TRBJ1-3, with D perhaps TRBD1 (6 bases). V lost 11 bases and J 1 base, leaving 12 bases between the germline ends. The CDR3 contains 13 residues. Germline V gene data show CDR1 as LNHDA and CDR2 as SQIVND (reference sequence).